This T cell receptor (beta chain) derives from a study of blood T cells in healthy people across ages. Study results and caveats: Fewer expanded clones and more diversity marked long-lived versus aged donors. Across the age range, TCR beta diversity per million T cells fell in a roughly linear way.

This clonotype was counted ten times or more. Its antigen is not identified. CDR1 and CDR2 from the germline V gene are SGHRS and YFSETQ. Unmatched junction bases numbered 7, after V lost 4 bases and J lost 3 bases. CDR3 length: 16 residues. A sample-barcoded 5' primer and a J-beta primer mix were used in a second PCR of roughly 7 to 11 cycles. Each of the cDNA molecules was tagged by a template-switch adaptor with 12 random nucleotides. Via MiXCR, TCRdb re-called the 5' RACE reads, giving one row per CDR3 protein. The sample lists approximately 1.5 million distinct CDR3 sequences, almost 35% occurring once.

Material for sequencing was blood. The TCR originated in a woman in her twenties or thirties in good health. The chain is built from TRBV5-1 and TRBJ2-3; 11 nucleotides agree with TRBD1. CDR3 nucleotide sequence: TGCGCCAGCAGCCTTTCCGGGACAGGGGGTACAGATACGCAGTATTTT. Protein: CASSLSGTGGTDTQYF.